The rows below give T cell receptor beta chains drawn from one sample of a study of metastatic and nonmetastatic thyroid tumors. From the PCR reads, TCRdb re-called clones with MiXCR. Here the sample spans 22,000 or so clones, roughly 14% being singletons. The sample consisted of tumor tissue. The receptors originated from a female donor with papillary thyroid cancer or a benign thyroid nodule (not recorded which). Some clones in this sample may be carry-over from other donors' samples. The CDR3 runs from the conserved cysteine through the conserved F or W. The D gene is left open where the match is weak. Size values are once, few and many counts, or a class for expanded clones, and some rows have none.

d_gene	abundance	v_gene	j_gene	CDR3nt	CDR3aa
.	few	TRBV6-2/TRBV6-3	TRBJ1-1	TGTGCCAGCAGTTCGGCCAGCAGGGAAGCTTTCTTT	CASSSASREAFF
TRBD1	many	TRBV20-1	TRBJ1-1	TGCAGTGCTGACGACAGGGTAACTGAAGCTTTCTTT	CSADDRVTEAFF
.	many	TRBV5-1	TRBJ2-1	TGCGCCAGCCAAATCCAGGGGGGGGTCAATGAGCAGTTCTTC	CASQIQGGVNEQFF
TRBD2	few	TRBV7-7	TRBJ2-1	TGTGCCAGCAGTCCCACCGGGACTAGCGGCAATGAGCAGTTCTTC	CASSPTGTSGNEQFF
.	many	TRBV10-3	TRBJ2-2	TGTGCCATCAGCGATACCGGGAACGCGAGAGGGAACACCGGGGAGCTGTTTTTT	CAISDTGNARGNTGELFF
TRBD2	few	TRBV5-1	TRBJ2-7	TGCGCCAGCAGCGAGCGGGGTCCTGCCTACGAGCAGTACTTC	CASSERGPAYEQYF
.	many	TRBV2	TRBJ2-3	TGTGCCAGCGAGAGGGATACGCAGTATTTT	CASERDTQYF
.	many	TRBV12-3/TRBV12-4	TRBJ1-2	TGTGCCAGCAGTTTAGCGCGGAGGGGCGCGGAGGGTGGCTACACCTTC	CASSLARRGAEGGYTF
.	large	TRBV18	TRBJ2-2	TGTGCCAGCTCACCTGACGGGGAGCTGTTTTTT	CASSPDGELFF
TRBD1	many	TRBV7-2	TRBJ1-4	TGTGCCAGCAGCGCCTACAGGGGGATCAATGAAAAACTGTTTTTT	CASSAYRGINEKLFF
.	.	TRBV3-1	TRBJ2-7	TGTGCCAGCAGCCAAGACACAGGTCTCTACGAGCAGTACTTC	CASSQDTGLYEQYF
TRBD2	many	TRBV7-3	TRBJ2-1	TGTGCCAGCAGCTCCCTAGCGGGAGGGCCGAATGAGCAGTTCTTC	CASSSLAGGPNEQFF
TRBD1	.	TRBV3-1	TRBJ1-2	TGTGCCAGCAGCCCTACCCGACAGGGTCGGTATGGCTACACCTTC	CASSPTRQGRYGYTF
TRBD2	many	TRBV4-2	TRBJ2-1	TGTGCCAGCAGCCTAGCGGGGCGCCCCTACAATGAGCAGTTCTTC	CASSLAGRPYNEQFF
.	medium-sized	TRBV13	TRBJ2-7	TGTGCCAGCAGCTCTCGGTCTGTCGAATACGAGCAGTACTTC	CASSSRSVEYEQYF
.	many	TRBV6-1	TRBJ2-1	TGTGCCAGCATGATCTTGGGGGGAGAGGCTTCTAATAGGCAGTTCTTC	CASMILGGEASNRQFF
.	many	TRBV19	TRBJ2-2	TGTGCCAGTACTAACAAGGGGGGAACCGGGGAGCTGTTTTTT	CASTNKGGTGELFF
TRBD2	many	TRBV3-1	TRBJ2-1	TGTGCCAGCAGCCCCGATAGCGGGAGATCCTACAATGAGCAGTTCTTC	CASSPDSGRSYNEQFF
.	.	TRBV20-1	TRBJ2-7	TGCAGTGCGTCACTCGGGCTTACGGGGGAGCAGTACTTC	CSASLGLTGEQYF
TRBD1	medium-sized	TRBV11-2	TRBJ1-5	TGTGCCAGCAGCTCCGACAGGGGAGCCCATCAGCCCCAGCATTTT	CASSSDRGAHQPQHF
TRBD2	many	TRBV4-1	TRBJ2-7	TGCGCCAGCAGCCCTCCCGAGCGGGGGGGCGTCGAGCAGTACTTC	CASSPPERGGVEQYF
.	medium-sized	TRBV2	TRBJ2-7	TGTGCCAGCATTCGCGGTTCCTACGAGCAGTACTTC	CASIRGSYEQYF
TRBD1	many	TRBV20-1	TRBJ1-1	TGCAGTGCCTCCAGGGGGGGGGCTTTCTTT	CSASRGGAFF
.	.	TRBV6-4	TRBJ1-1	TGTGCCAGCAGTGTGGGTGGGGGTAACACTGAAGCTTTCTTT	CASSVGGGNTEAFF
TRBD2	.	TRBV6-2/TRBV6-3	TRBJ2-1	TGTGCCAGCAGTTATTCGGGGACTAGCGGGTTGGATGAGCAGTTCTTC	CASSYSGTSGLDEQFF
TRBD1	many	TRBV7-3	TRBJ2-1	TGTGCCAGCAGCTTAGGGGGACAGAATGAGCAGTTCTTC	CASSLGGQNEQFF
.	many	TRBV7-2	TRBJ2-5	TGTGCCAGCAGCTTGACACAAGAGACCCAGTACTTC	CASSLTQETQYF
.	.	TRBV7-3	TRBJ1-2	TGTGCCAGCAGCTTAAGTGGAGGGGATGGCTACACCTTC	CASSLSGGDGYTF
TRBD2	many	TRBV7-2	TRBJ2-7	TGTGCCAGCAGCTTTAGCGGGCGCTACGAGCAGTACTTC	CASSFSGRYEQYF
.	.	TRBV5-1	TRBJ1-1	TGCGCCAGCAGCTTGGACAGAGAGTACACTGAAGCTTTCTTT	CASSLDREYTEAFF
.	.	TRBV9	TRBJ1-6	TGTGCCATCATCGTAGATAAGGGGAATTCACCCCTCCACTTT	CAIIVDKGNSPLHF
.	.	TRBV7-8	TRBJ1-2	TGTGCCAGCATCCCTCCCTCGTCAGGCTTTAGGAGCTACACCTTC	CASIPPSSGFRSYTF
.	many	TRBV3-1	TRBJ2-5	TGTGCCAGCAGCCAAGCGGCAGCGGTCGTGCCCTACTTC	CASSQAAAVVPYF
.	.	TRBV20-1	TRBJ1-1	TGCAGTGCTAGGATGGCGGGCGCTGTGAGGAACACTGAAGCTTTCTTT	CSARMAGAVRNTEAFF
.	few	TRBV28	TRBJ1-3	TGTGCCAGCAGTTTAAGGGACTCCTCTGGAAACACCATATATTTT	CASSLRDSSGNTIYF
.	many	TRBV3-1	TRBJ2-3	TGTGCCAGCAGCCATGGGTCAAAAGGATCGCAGTATTTT	CASSHGSKGSQYF
.	many	TRBV6-1	TRBJ1-1	TGTGCCAGCAGTGAAGTGTTCGCGGCGCAGGCAATGAACACTGAAGCTTTCTTT	CASSEVFAAQAMNTEAFF